This T cell receptor beta chain came from a study of blood T cell repertoires in COVID-19. V trimming: 4 bases; J trimming: 6 bases; junction bases outside the gene matches: 7. Germline V gives CDR1 LGHDT, CDR2 YNNKEL (reference sequence). This CDR3 is built from 16 residues. Profiled with immunoSEQ multiplex PCR; TCRdb holds only in-frame clones, not every one. Of about 440,000 clones listed, approximately 89% are singletons. This chain uses TRBV3-1 (or the pseudogene TRBV3-2) with TRBJ1-6; the match to TRBD1 covers 9 bases. This receptor was taken from a woman aged 45-60 years with COVID-19, enrolled during active disease. The specimen sequenced was peripheral blood. The CDR3 coding sequence is TGTGCCAGCAGCCGAGATGGGGGACAGGGTAATTCACCCCTCCACTTT. Translated: CASSRDGGQGNSPLHF.